This T cell receptor beta chain was captured by sequencing in a study of PD-1 blockade in classical Hodgkin lymphoma. The CDR3 extends over 13 amino acids. The V end was cut by 1 base, the J end by 2 bases, with 5 bases between. Germline-derived CDR1 and CDR2 are LNHNV and YYDKDF (reference sequence). As for time point: cycle 4 day 1 (C4D1), after less than 7 weeks of nivolumab. Each patient relapsed following autologous stem cell transplantation, and prior brentuximab vedotin exposure differed. The study purified CD4+ T cells from thawed PBMCs using magnetic negative selection. This clone was seen once. The protocol was immunoSEQ multiplex PCR, while the TCRdb copy is restricted to in-frame clones and leaves out a portion. The table lists tens of thousands of clones, 65% to 90% of them singletons.

The J gene is TRBJ1-1, the V gene TRBV15; D is perhaps TRBD1 (5 bases). This sequence originates from a human donor with classical Hodgkin lymphoma. Sequenced here: CD4+ T cells from blood, sampled before the fourth cycle of nivolumab. CDR3 in DNA: TGTGCCACCAGCAGAGGGGACAACACTGAAGCTTTCTTT. Amino acids: CATSRGDNTEAFF.